This T cell receptor beta chain was identified in a study of beta chain features in type 1 diabetes. Notes on the study in general: Significant though moderate, a shortening of TCRB CDR3s appeared in all four CD4+ subsets of Type 1 diabetes patients.

Comments on this clone: Its antigen is not identified.

The J segment lost 3 bases and the V segment lost 4 bases, leaving 5 bases of the junction unmatched. The CDR3 consists of 14 residues. CDR1 is MNHNS and CDR2 is SASEGT in the germline V gene. The investigators reverse transcribed all of the isolated RNA, so they sequenced expressed TCRB transcripts. Only in-frame clones appear in the TCRdb table, and some are missing; sequencing was by immunoSEQ multiplex PCR. Of about 640,000 clones in the sample, under 15% were seen once. This TCR came from a man under 40 with type 1 diabetes. Sequenced sample: naive CD4+ T cells from blood. This chain uses TRBV6-1 with TRBJ1-2; 7 bases fit TRBD1. The CDR3 loop reads CASSADRAHYGYTF. CDR3 bases: TGTGCCAGCAGTGCAGACAGGGCGCACTATGGCTACACCTTC.